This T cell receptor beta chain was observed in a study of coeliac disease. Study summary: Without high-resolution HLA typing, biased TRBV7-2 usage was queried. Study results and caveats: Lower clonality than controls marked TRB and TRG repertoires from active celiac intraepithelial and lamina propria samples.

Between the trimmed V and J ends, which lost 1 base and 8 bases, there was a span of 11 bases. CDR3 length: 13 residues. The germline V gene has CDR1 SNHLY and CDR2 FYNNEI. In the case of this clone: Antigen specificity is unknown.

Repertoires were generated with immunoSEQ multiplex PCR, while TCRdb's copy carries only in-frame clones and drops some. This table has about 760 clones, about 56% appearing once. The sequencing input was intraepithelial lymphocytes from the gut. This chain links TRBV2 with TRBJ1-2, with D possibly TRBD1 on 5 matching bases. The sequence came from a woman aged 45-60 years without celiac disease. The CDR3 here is CASSEEGEGGYTF. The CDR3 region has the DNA TGTGCCAGCAGTGAAGAAGGGGAGGGGGGCTACACCTTC.